This record covers a single T cell receptor (beta chain). Profiling relied on immunoSEQ multiplex PCR, and the TCRdb table lists in-frame clones only, not all of them. The repertoire includes roughly 290,000 clones, around 85% of them detected once, and 6% to 6.5% sits in the top ten. Germline CDR1 and CDR2: KGHSH and LQKENI. This CDR3 comprises 14 residues. V was cut by 1 base and J by 11 bases, with 17 bases left in between. This specimen belongs to a study of blood T cell repertoires in COVID-19. Study as a whole: COVID-19 samples from acute and convalescent phases originated in the United States, Italy and Spain.

Participant ages covered about 18 to 90 years across 25 or so US areas. Assignment of participants to cohorts was predicated upon participant-reported clinical history. Among Cohort 3 donors, those recovered had two negative PCRs, clearance, or symptom resolution. This receptor was obtained from a woman in her thirties or forties who had recovered from COVID-19. The specimen sequenced was PBMCs or T cells enriched from blood (not recorded which). V and J are TRBV18 and TRBJ1-1; D remains ambiguous. The CDR3 loop reads CASSPREMKGGAFF. In DNA form, the CDR3 reads TGTGCCAGCTCACCACGGGAGATGAAGGGAGGGGCTTTCTTT.